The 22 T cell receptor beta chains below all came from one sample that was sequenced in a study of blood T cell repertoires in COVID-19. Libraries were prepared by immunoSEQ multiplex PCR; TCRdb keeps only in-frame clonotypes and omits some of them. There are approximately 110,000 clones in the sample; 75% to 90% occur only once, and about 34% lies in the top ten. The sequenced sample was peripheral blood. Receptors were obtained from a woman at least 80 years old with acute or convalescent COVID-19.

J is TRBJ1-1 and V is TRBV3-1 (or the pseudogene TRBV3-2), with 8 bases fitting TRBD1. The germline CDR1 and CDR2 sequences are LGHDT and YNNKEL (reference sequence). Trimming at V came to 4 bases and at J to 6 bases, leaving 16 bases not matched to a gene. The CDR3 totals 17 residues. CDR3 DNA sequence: TGTGCCAGCAGCCCACTACAGGTCCCCAGGGGGCATCCTGAAGCTTTCTTT. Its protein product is CASSPLQVPRGHPEAFF.

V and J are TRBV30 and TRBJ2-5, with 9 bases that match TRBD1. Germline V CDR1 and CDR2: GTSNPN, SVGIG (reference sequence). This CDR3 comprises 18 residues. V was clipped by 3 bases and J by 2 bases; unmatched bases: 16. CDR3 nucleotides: TGTGCCTGGAGCCCTACCGAACCGGGACAGGGCAGACAAGAGACCCAGTACTTC. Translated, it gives CAWSPTEPGQGRQETQYF.

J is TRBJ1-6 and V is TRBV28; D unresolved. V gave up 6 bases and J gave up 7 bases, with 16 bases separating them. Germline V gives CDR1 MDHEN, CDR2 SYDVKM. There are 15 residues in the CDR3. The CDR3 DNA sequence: TGTGCCAGCAGCCGTCCGGAGGTATTCAATTCACCCCTCCACTTT. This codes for CASSRPEVFNSPLHF.

CDR3 DNA sequence: TGTGCCAGTAGTCGTCTACCAGGGGTCACTGAAGCTTTCTTT. The encoded protein is CASSRLPGVTEAFF. The chain couples TRBV19 to TRBJ1-1; tentative D call: TRBD1 (6 bases). V was shortened by 5 bases and J by 4 bases, with 14 bases between the two germline ends. CDR3 size: 14 residues. Germline V lookup: CDR1 LNHDA, CDR2 SQIVND (reference sequence).

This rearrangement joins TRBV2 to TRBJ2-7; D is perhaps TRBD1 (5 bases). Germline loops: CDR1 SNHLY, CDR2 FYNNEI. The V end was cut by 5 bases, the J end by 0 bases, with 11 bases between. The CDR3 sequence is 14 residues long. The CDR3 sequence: CASSPDTISYEQYF. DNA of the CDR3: TGTGCCAGCAGTCCGGACACTATCTCCTACGAGCAGTACTTC.

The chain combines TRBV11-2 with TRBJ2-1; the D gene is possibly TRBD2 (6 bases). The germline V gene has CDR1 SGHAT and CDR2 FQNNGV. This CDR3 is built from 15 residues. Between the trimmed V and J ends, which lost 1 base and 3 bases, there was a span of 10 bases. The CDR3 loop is CASSLALASYNEQFF. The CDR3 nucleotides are TGTGCCAGCAGCTTAGCCCTAGCGAGCTACAATGAGCAGTTCTTC.

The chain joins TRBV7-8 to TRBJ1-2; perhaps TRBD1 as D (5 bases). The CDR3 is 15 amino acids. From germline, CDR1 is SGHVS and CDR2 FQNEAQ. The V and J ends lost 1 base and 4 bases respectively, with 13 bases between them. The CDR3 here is CASSLGGRATYGYTF. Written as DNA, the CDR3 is TGTGCCAGCAGCTTAGGGGGCAGGGCCACCTATGGCTACACCTTC.

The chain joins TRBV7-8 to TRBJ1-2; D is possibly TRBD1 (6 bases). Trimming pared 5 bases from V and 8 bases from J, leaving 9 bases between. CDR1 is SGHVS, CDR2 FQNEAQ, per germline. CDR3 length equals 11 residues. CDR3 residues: CASSLQGGYTF. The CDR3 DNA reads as TGTGCCAGCAGCCTTCAGGGGGGCTACACCTTC.

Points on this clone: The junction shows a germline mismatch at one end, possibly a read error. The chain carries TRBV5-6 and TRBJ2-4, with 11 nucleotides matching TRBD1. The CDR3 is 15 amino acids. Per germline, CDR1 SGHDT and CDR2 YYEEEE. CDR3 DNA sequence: TGTGCCAGCAGCTTGTCAGGGACAGGGGGTATCGTTTCTAACTTC. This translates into CASSLSGTGGIVSNF.

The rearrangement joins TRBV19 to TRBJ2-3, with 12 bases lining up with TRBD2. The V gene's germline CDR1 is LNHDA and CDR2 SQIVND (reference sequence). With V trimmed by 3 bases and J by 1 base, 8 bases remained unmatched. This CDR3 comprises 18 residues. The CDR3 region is CASSIWTSGAGGTDTQYF. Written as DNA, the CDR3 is TGTGCCAGTAGTATTTGGACTAGCGGGGCCGGGGGCACAGATACGCAGTATTTT.

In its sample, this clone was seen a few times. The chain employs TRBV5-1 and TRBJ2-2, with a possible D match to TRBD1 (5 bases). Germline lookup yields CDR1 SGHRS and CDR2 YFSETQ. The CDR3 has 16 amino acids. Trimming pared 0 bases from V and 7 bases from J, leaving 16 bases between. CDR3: CASSLVPQGVNGELFF. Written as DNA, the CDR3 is TGCGCCAGCAGCTTGGTTCCTCAAGGGGTCAACGGGGAGCTGTTTTTT.

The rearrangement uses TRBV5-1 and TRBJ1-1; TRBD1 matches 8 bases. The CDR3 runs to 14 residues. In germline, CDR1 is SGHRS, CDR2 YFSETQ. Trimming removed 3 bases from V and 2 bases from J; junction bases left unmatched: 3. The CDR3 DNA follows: TGCGCCAGCAGCTACGGGACAGGCAACACTGAAGCTTTCTTT. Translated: CASSYGTGNTEAFF. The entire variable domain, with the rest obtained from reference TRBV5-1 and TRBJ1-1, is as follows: KAGVTQTPRYLIKTRGQQVTLSCSPISGHRSVSWYQQTPGQGLQFLFEYFSETQRNKGNFPGRFSGRQFSNSRSEMNVSTLELGDSALYLCASSYGTGNTEAFFGQGTRLTVV.

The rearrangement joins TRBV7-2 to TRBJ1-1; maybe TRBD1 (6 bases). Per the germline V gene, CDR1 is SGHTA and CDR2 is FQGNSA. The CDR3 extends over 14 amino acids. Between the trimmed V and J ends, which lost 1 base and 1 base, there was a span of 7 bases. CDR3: CASSLGGQNTEAFF. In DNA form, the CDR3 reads TGTGCCAGCAGCTTAGGGGGACAGAACACTGAAGCTTTCTTT.

CDR3: CASRQADRGPNSPLHF. The CDR3 DNA follows: TGTGCCAGCAGACAAGCGGACAGGGGGCCTAATTCACCCCTCCACTTT. The chain recombines TRBV28 with TRBJ1-6; 11 bases map to TRBD1. The CDR3 loop spans 16 amino acids. V trimming: 6 bases; J trimming: 6 bases; junction bases outside the gene matches: 7. CDR1 is MDHEN, CDR2 SYDVKM, per germline. Together with reference TRBV28 and TRBJ1-6, the CDR3 gives the full variable domain: DVKVTQSSRYLVKRTGEKVFLECVQDMDHENMFWYRQDPGLGLRLIYFSYDVKMKEKGDIPEGYSVSREKKERFSLILESASTNQTSMYLCASRQADRGPNSPLHFGNGTRLTVT.

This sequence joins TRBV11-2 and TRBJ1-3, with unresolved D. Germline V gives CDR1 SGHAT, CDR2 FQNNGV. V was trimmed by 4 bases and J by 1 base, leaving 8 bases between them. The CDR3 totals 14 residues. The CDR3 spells CASSSRRSGNTIYF. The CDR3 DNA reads TGTGCCAGCAGCTCAAGGAGGTCTGGAAACACCATATATTTT.

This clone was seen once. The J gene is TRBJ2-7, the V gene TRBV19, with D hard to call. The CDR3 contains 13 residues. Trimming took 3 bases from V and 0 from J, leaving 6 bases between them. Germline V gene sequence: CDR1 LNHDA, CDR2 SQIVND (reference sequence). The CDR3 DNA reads TGTGCCAGTAGTATGTATAGCTCCTACGAGCAGTACTTC. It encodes CASSMYSSYEQYF.

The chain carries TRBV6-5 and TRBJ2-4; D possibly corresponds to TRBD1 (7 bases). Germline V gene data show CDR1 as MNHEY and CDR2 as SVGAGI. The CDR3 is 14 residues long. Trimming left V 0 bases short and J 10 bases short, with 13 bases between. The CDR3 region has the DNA TGTGCCAGCAGTTACTCCCAGGGGGGCCCGATTCAGTACTTC. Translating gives CASSYSQGGPIQYF.

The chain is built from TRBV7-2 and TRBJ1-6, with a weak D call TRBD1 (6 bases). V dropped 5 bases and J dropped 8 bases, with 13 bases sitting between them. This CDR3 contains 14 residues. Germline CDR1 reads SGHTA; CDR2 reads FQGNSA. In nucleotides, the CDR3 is TGTGCCAGCAGCCCCGGGACATTGCATTCACCCCTCCACTTT. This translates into CASSPGTLHSPLHF.

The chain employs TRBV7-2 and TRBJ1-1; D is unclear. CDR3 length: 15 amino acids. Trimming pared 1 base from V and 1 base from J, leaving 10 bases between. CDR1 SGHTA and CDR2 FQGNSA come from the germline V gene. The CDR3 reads CASSLVSRTNTEAFF. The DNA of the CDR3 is TGTGCCAGCAGCTTAGTTTCCAGAACGAACACTGAAGCTTTCTTT.

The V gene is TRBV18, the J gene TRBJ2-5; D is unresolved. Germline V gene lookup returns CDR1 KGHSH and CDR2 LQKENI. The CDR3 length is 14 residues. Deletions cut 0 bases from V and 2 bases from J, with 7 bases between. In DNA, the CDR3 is TGTGCCAGCTCACCACCGGGCAGGCAAGAGACCCAGTACTTC. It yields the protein CASSPPGRQETQYF.

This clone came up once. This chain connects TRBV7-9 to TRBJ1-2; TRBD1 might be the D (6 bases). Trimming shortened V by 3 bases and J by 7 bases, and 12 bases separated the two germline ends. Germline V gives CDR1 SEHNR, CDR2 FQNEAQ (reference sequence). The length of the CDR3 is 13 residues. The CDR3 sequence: CASSLDSDFGYTF. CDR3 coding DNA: TGTGCCAGCAGCTTGGACAGTGATTTTGGCTACACCTTC.

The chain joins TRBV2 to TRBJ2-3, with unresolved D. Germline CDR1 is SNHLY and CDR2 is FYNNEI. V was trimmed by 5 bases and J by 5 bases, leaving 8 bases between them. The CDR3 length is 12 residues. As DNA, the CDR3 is TGTGCCAGCAGTCGACAATTAGATACGCAGTATTTT. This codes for CASSRQLDTQYF.